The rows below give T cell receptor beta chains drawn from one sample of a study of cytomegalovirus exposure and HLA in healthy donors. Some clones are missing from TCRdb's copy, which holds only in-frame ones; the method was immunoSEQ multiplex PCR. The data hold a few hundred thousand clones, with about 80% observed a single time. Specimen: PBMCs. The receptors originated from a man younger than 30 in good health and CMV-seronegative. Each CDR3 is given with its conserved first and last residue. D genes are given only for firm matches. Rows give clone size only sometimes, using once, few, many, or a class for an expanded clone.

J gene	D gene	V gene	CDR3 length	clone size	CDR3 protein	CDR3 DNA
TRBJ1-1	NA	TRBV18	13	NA	CASSLTGNTEAFF	TGTGCCAGCTCTCTGACGGGTAACACTGAAGCTTTCTTT
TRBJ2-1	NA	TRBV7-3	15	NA	CASSSAVGAGLEQFF	TGTGCCAGCAGCTCCGCCGTCGGCGCGGGTCTCGAGCAGTTCTTC
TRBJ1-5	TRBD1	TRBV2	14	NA	CASRAQGAYQPQHF	TGTGCCAGCAGAGCTCAGGGGGCCTATCAGCCCCAGCATTTT
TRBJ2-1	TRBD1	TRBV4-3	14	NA	CASSLTGQGNEQFF	TGCGCCAGCAGCCTGACAGGGCAGGGCAATGAGCAGTTCTTC
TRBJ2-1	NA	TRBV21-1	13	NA	CASLDTLYNEQFF	TGTGCCAGCTTAGACACACTCTACAATGAGCAGTTCTTC
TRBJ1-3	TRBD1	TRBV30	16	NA	CAWSFKAGRQGNTIYF	TGTGCCTGGAGTTTTAAAGCGGGAAGACAGGGGAACACCATATATTTT
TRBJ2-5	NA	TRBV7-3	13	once	CASSSLGGATQYF	TGTGCCAGCAGCTCTCTAGGGGGTGCGACCCAGTACTTC
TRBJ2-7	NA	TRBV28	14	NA	CASNSQGLTYEQYF	TGTGCCAGCAATTCGCAGGGGTTGACCTACGAGCAGTACTTC
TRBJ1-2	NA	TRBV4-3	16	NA	CASSQESRVILGGYTF	TGCGCCAGCAGCCAAGAGTCCAGGGTGATCCTGGGAGGCTACACCTTC
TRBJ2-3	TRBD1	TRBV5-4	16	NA	CASSLVGGHSTDTQYF	TGTGCCAGCAGCCTGGTAGGGGGCCATAGCACAGATACGCAGTATTTT
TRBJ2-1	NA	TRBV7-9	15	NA	CASSSVELVHNEQFF	TGTGCCAGCAGCTCAGTCGAGCTAGTTCACAATGAGCAGTTCTTC
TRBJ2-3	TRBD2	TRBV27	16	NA	CATRGLAGGRTDTQYF	TGTGCCACCAGGGGACTAGCGGGAGGGCGCACAGATACGCAGTATTTT
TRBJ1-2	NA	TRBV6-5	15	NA	CASSYSREYRDGYTF	TGTGCCAGCAGTTACTCGAGGGAGTATCGGGATGGCTACACCTTC
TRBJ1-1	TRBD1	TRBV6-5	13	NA	CASMGTGKTEAFF	TGTGCCAGCATGGGGACAGGCAAAACTGAAGCTTTCTTT
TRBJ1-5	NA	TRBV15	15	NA	CATSRDRGSNQPQHF	TGTGCCACCAGCAGAGATAGAGGGAGCAATCAGCCCCAGCATTTT
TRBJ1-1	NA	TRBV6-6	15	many	CASSTLDSRGTEAFF	TGTGCCAGCAGTACCCTGGACAGTCGGGGCACTGAAGCTTTCTTT